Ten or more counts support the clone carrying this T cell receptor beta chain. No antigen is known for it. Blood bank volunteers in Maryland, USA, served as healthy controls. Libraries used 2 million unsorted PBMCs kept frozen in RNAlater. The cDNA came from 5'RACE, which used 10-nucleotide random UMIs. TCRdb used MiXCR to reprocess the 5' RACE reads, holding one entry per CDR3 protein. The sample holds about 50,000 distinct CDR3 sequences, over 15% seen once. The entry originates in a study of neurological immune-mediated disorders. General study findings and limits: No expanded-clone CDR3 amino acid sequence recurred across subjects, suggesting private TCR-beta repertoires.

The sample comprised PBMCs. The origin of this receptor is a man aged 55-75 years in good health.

CDR3 loop: CASSSGQIQETQYF. CDR3 nucleotides: TGCGCCAGCAGCTCCGGACAGATTCAAGAGACCCAGTACTTC. The chain employs TRBV5-1 and TRBJ2-5; D may be TRBD1 (6 bases). V lost 3 bases and J lost 2, with 11 bases in between. The CDR3 runs to 14 residues. Germline V CDR1 and CDR2: SGHRS, YFSETQ. Variable domain in full (rest from reference TRBV5-1 and TRBJ2-5): KAGVTQTPRYLIKTRGQQVTLSCSPISGHRSVSWYQQTPGQGLQFLFEYFSETQRNKGNFPGRFSGRQFSNSRSEMNVSTLELGDSALYLCASSSGQIQETQYFGPGTRLLVL.